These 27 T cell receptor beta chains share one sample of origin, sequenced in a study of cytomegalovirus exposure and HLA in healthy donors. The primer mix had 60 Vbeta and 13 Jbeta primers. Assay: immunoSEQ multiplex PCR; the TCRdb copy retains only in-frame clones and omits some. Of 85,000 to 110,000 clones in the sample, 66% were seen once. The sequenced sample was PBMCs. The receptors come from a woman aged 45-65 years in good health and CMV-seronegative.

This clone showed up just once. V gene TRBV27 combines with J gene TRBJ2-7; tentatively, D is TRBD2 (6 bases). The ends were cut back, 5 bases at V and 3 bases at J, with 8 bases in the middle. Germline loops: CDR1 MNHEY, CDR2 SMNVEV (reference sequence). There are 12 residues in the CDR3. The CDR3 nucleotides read TGTGCCAGCAGTGGGGGAGGCTACGAGCAGTACTTC. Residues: CASSGGGYEQYF.

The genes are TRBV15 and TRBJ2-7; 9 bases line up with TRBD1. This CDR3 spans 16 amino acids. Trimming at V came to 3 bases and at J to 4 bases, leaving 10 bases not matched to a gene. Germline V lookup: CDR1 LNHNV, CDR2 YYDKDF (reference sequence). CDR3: CATSSTTRDRAYEQYF. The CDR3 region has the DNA TGTGCCACCAGCAGTACAACCCGGGACAGGGCGTACGAGCAGTACTTC.

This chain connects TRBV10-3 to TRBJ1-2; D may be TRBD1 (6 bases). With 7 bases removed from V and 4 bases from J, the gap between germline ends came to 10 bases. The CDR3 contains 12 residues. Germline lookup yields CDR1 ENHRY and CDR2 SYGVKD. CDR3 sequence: CAINSGAYGYTF. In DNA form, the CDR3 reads TGTGCCATCAACTCAGGGGCCTATGGCTACACCTTC.

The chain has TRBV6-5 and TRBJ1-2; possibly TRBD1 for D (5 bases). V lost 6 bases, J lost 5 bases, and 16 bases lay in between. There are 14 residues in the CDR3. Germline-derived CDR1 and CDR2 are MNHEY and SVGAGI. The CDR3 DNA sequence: TGTGCCAGCAGGCCCTCAGGGTTTGGTTATGGCTACACCTTC. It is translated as CASRPSGFGYGYTF.

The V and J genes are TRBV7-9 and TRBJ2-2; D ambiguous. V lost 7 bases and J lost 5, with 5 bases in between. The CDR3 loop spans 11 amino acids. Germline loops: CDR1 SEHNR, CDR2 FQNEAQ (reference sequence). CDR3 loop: CASTSTGELFF. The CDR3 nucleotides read TGTGCCAGCACCAGTACCGGGGAGCTGTTTTTT.

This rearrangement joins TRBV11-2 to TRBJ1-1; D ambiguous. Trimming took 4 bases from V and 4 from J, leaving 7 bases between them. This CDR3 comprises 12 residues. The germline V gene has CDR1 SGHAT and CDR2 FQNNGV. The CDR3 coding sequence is TGTGCCAGCAGCTCCCCCGGCACTGAAGCTTTCTTT. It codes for CASSSPGTEAFF.

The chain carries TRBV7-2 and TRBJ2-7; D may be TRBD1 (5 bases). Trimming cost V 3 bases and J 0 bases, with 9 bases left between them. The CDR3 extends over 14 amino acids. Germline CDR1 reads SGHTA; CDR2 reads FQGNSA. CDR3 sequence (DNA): TGTGCCAGCAGCTTCGACAGATACTCCTACGAGCAGTACTTC. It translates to CASSFDRYSYEQYF.

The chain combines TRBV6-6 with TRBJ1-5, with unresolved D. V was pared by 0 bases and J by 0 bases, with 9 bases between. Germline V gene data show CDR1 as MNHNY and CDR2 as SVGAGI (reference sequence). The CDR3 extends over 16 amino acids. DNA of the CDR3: TGTGCCAGCAGTTACTCAACGGGGTATAGCAATCAGCCCCAGCATTTT. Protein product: CASSYSTGYSNQPQHF.

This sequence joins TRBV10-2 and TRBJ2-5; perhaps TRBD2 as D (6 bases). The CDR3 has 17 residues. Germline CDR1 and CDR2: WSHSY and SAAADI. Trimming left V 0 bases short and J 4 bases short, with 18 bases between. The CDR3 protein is CASSESLAEFDRETQYF. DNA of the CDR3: TGCGCCAGCAGTGAGTCATTAGCGGAATTCGACAGAGAGACCCAGTACTTC.

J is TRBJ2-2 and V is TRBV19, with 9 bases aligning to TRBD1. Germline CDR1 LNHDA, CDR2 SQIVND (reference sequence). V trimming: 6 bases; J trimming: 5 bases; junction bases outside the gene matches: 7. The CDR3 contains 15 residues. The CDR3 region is CASSNTGGRTGELFF. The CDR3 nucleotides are TGTGCCAGTAGCAATACAGGGGGCAGAACCGGGGAGCTGTTTTTT.

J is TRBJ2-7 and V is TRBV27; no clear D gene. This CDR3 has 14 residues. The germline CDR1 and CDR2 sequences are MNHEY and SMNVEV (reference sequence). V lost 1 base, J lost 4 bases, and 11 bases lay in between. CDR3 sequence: CASSLYGQEYEQYF. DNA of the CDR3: TGTGCCAGCAGTTTATACGGCCAGGAATACGAGCAGTACTTC.

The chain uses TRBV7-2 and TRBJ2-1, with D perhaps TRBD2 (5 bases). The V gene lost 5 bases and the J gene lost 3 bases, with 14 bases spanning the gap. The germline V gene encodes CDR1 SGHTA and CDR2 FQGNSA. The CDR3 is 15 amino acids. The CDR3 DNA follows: TGTGCCAGCAGCCAAACTAGTTCGGGCTACAATGAGCAGTTCTTC. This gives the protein CASSQTSSGYNEQFF.

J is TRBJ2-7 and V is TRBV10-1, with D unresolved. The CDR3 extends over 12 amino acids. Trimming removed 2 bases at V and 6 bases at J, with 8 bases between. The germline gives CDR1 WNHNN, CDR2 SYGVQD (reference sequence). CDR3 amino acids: CASSEGPFEQYF. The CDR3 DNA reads TGCGCCAGCAGTGAGGGGCCGTTCGAGCAGTACTTC.

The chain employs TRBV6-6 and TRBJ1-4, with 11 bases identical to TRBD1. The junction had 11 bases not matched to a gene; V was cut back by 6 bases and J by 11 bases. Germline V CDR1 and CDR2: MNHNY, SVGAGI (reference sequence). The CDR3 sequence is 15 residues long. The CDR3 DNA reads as TGTGCCAGCAGCGAAGGACAGGGGGCGCCGGAGAAACTGTTTTTT. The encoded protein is CASSEGQGAPEKLFF.

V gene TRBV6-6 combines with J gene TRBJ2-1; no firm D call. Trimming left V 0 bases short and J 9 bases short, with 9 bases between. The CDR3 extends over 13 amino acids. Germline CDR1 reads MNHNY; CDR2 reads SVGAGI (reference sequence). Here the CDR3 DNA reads TGTGCCAGCAGTTACTCGTATGGCCGTGAGCAGTTCTTC. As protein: CASSYSYGREQFF.

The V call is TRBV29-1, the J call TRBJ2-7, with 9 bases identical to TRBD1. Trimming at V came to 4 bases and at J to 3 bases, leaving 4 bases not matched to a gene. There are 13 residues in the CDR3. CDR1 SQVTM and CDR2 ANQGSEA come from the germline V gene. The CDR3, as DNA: TGCAGCGTTGGGGGGACAGGGCGCTACGAGCAGTACTTC. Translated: CSVGGTGRYEQYF.

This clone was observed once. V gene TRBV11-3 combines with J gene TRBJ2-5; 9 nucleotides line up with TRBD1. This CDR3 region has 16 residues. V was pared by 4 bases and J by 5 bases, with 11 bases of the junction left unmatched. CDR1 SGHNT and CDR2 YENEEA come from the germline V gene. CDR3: CASSSPRDRERETQYF. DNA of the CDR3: TGTGCCAGCAGCTCCCCCCGGGACAGGGAACGGGAGACCCAGTACTTC.

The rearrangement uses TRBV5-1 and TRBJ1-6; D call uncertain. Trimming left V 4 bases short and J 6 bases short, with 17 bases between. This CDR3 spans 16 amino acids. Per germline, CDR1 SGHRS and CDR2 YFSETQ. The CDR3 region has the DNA TGCGCCAGCAGCCTCCGGACCTCCGGAGGTAATTCACCCCTCCACTTT. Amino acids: CASSLRTSGGNSPLHF.

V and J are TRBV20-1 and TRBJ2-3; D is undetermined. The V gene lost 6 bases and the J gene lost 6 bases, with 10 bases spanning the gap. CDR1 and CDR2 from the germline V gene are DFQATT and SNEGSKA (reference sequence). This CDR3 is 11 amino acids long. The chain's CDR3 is CSAFPQDTQYF. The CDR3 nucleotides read TGCAGTGCCTTTCCTCAGGATACGCAGTATTTT.

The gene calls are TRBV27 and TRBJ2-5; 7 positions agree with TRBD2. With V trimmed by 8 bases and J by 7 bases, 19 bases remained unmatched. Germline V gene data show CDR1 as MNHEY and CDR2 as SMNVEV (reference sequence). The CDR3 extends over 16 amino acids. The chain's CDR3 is CASGGNQRLAGGTQYF. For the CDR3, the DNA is TGTGCCAGCGGCGGCAATCAACGACTAGCTGGAGGGACCCAGTACTTC.

The CDR3 loop is CASSPNYGGNEQFF. The CDR3 region has the DNA TGTGCCAGCAGCCCCAACTACGGTGGCAATGAGCAGTTCTTC. The chain recombines TRBV7-2 with TRBJ2-1; D not certain. This CDR3 spans 14 amino acids. Between the trimmed V and J ends, which lost 5 bases and 6 bases, there was a span of 14 bases. CDR1 SGHTA and CDR2 FQGNSA come from the germline V gene.

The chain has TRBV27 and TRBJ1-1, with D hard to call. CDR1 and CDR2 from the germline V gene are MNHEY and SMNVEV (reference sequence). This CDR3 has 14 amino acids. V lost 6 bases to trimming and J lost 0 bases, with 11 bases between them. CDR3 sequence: CASSSLSVNTEAFF. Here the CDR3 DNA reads TGTGCCAGCAGCTCCTTGTCGGTGAACACTGAAGCTTTCTTT.

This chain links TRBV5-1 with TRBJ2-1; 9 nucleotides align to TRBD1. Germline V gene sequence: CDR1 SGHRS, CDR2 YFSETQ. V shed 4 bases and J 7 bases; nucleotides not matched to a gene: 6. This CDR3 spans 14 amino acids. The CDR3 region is CASSPQGAANEQFF. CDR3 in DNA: TGCGCCAGCAGCCCACAGGGGGCTGCAAATGAGCAGTTCTTC. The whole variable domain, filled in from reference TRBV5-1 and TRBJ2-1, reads KAGVTQTPRYLIKTRGQQVTLSCSPISGHRSVSWYQQTPGQGLQFLFEYFSETQRNKGNFPGRFSGRQFSNSRSEMNVSTLELGDSALYLCASSPQGAANEQFFGPGTRLTVL.

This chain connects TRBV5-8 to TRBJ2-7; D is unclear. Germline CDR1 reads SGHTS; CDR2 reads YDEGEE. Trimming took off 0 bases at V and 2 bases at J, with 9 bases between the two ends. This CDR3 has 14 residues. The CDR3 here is CASSLVDQAYEQYF. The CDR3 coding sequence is TGTGCCAGCAGCTTGGTCGACCAGGCCTACGAGCAGTACTTC. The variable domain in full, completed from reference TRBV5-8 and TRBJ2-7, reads EAGVTQSPTHLIKTRGQQATLRCSPISGHTSVYWYQQALGLGLQFLLWYDEGEERNRGNFPPRFSGRQFPNYSSELNVNALELEDSALYLCASSLVDQAYEQYFGPGTRLTVT.

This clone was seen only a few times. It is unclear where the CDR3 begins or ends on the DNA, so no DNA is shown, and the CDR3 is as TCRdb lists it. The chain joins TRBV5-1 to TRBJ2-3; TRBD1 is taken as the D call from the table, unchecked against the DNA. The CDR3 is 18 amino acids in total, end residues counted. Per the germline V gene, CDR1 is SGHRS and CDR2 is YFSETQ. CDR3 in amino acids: CASSLGSASDLTDTQYFF.

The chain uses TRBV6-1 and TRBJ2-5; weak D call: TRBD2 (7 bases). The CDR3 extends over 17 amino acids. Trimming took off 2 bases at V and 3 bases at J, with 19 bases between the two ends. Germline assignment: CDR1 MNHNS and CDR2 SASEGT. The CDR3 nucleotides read TGTGCCAGCAGTGAACTCAGGGGACTACGGACGAAAGAGACCCAGTACTTC. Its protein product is CASSELRGLRTKETQYF.

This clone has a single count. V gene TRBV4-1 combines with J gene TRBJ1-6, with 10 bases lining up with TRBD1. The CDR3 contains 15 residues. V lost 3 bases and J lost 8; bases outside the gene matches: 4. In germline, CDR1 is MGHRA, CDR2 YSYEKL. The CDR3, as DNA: TGCGCCAGCAGCCATCCGGACAGGGGGGATTCACCCCTCCACTTT. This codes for CASSHPDRGDSPLHF.